This T cell receptor (beta chain) emerged from a study of cytomegalovirus exposure and HLA in healthy donors (dated by TCRdb to about 2017). Concerning the study at large: According to an earlier analysis of 450 to 650 of the donors, 200 million or so T cells yielded 95 million to 140 million unique TCR beta sequences and 250 to 350 Gb of sequence data. About 280 gigabases of sequencing data and approximately 91 million unique TCR sequences made up an early release that covered 640 HLA-typed donors. Of the 300 to 400 genotyped donors, roughly 85% fell in the genetic ancestry cluster associated with self-reported Caucasian donors. The study aimed to test whether cataloging public T cell receptors could reveal signatures of past pathogen exposure. The study profiled the T cell repertoires of about 720 subjects by immunosequencing and related them to cytomegalovirus serostatus. In addition to the first cohort of around 670 subjects, a separate validation cohort of approximately 110 different subjects was used. The study combined high-throughput TCR immunosequencing, statistical association of individual TCRs with disease status, and machine learning to predict cytomegalovirus infection status. A later analysis re-examined previously published TCR beta repertoires from more than 600 donors and added high-resolution HLA genotyping to investigate patterns of TCR occurrence. In the later analysis, no new phenotypic data were used to find candidate immune exposures; instead, reliance was placed on TCR beta sequences and their occurrence across donors. In an earlier analysis of over 550 of the donors, high-throughput TCR beta sequencing was used to judge whether each TCR beta V gene segment behaved as functional or pseudogenic. Donor age, sex, ethnicity and CMV serostatus were compiled together with the repertoire data. A later genetic analysis took genome-wide SNP genotypes for about three fifths of the 666 donors and used that subset as a discovery cohort. All discovery cohort repertoires had been generated using a single sequencing platform. Both class I and class II loci were covered by HLA typing, at four-digit resolution. The number of donors typed differed by locus, with 629-630 for A, B, C, DRB1 and DQB1, around 560 for DQA1, nearly 610 for DPA1, and approximately 470 for DPB1. Because of strong linkage in the cohort, five DR-DQ haplotypes were treated as single units for association and clustering. On average, around 240,000 unique TCR beta nucleotide sequences were sequenced per donor among a few hundred genotyped donors of the cohort, with 15% to 20% of those sequences being non-productive. General findings and caveats noted by the study authors: Because some donors lacked HLA typing at each locus, the association tests relied only on the typed subset. The study gave a list of around 170 TCR beta chains associated with cytomegalovirus. The classifier was reported to diagnose cytomegalovirus status with high specificity and sensitivity in both the original and validation cohorts. According to the authors, the approach could potentially be generalized to other disease states and immunological phenotypes. In a later analysis, TCR association rates were found to vary across HLA loci, with the most associated TCRs seen for DRB1 alleles and the fewest for HLA-C alleles. According to a later genetic analysis, donors in an Asian-associated ancestry cluster had fewer N-insertions in productive TCRs than the approximately 630-donor mean. Because the 87-base-pair reads could not distinguish some IMGT-functional V segments, including TRBV6-2 and TRBV6-3, those segments were excluded. V-gene and J-gene trimming of TCR beta chains was associated with a missense DCLRE1C variant in a later genetic analysis, and the association was replicated in an independent cohort. Correlated functional status among segregating V segments might reflect linkage disequilibrium, but an unknown experimental factor could not be ruled out. According to a later analysis, parvovirus B19, influenza, CMV and Epstein-Barr virus appeared linked to several top co-occurrence clusters. CMV serostatus was the only immune exposure information available for the cohort. A further reported finding was that TCR beta sequences accurately predicted the HLA-A and HLA-B alleles for most subjects in the first cohort. The sequencing pipeline was judged likely to have produced a cluster of highly shared sequence variants as a technical artifact. Broadly in line with IMGT annotations, most TCR beta V segments showed up in productive rearrangements about 87% or about 30% of the time in an earlier analysis of under 700 of the donors. The cohort was sequenced for TCR beta chains only, and without alpha or paired-chain data the features that could be detected were limited. Because counts were too low, about 18 rarely observed V segments, including chromosome 9 orphons, were excluded from the earlier analysis of several hundred of the donors. Specific HLA alleles were associated with around 18,000 TCR beta sequences at a false discovery rate of 0.05 in a later analysis. Across donors, most TCR sequences were observed very rarely, whereas some public TCRs were present in many individuals. The presence/absence analyses assumed that sequencing depth was roughly uniform across donors, and that assumption may not be true. Strong co-occurrence of HLA alleles, especially DR and DQ, made assigning TCR associations to individual alleles difficult. In vitro tests confirmed that a few of the cytomegalovirus-associated TCR beta chains recognize cytomegalovirus antigens. A later analysis found that HLA-associated TCR beta chains were more clonally expanded and had lower generation probabilities than equally common non-associated chains. According to a later analysis, most CMV-associated TCR beta chains appeared to be HLA-restricted, and the HLA associations seemed to be driven largely by CMV exposure.

Library preparation employed the immunoSEQ multiplex PCR assay. For the multiplex PCR, a mixture combining 60 forward primers for TCR Vbeta segments and 13 reverse primers for TCR Jbeta segments was used. The CDR3 region of rearranged TCR beta genes was amplified from genomic DNA by a multiplex PCR assay. The Illumina HiSeq System was used to sequence the amplified TCR beta libraries as 87-base-pair reads. Regarding the original processing steps: A later analysis counted about 76 million unique TCR beta chains across the 666 repertoires, and 10 million to 12 million of these chains were shared by at least two donors. Raw reads were error-corrected and collapsed into unique sequences with a nearest-neighbor algorithm that merged closely related sequences to remove PCR and sequencing errors. To assign V, D and J gene segments, CDR3 sequences were aligned to IMGT reference sequences. For a sequence to be retained, a match of at least six nucleotides to both a V gene segment and a J gene segment was required. A rearrangement was called productive if the CDR3 had no stop codons and remained in frame with V and J, and every other rearrangement was called non-productive. CDR3 was defined by IMGT convention, running from the second conserved V-encoded cysteine to the conserved J-encoded phenylalanine. The earlier analysis of about 590 of the donors excluded sequences that lacked an unambiguous match to a single V gene segment. An earlier analysis of roughly 590 of the donors called V segments functional above 56.7% productive rearrangements and segregating when the between-donor standard deviation exceeded 5%. A statistical classification framework was built for diagnosing cytomegalovirus status from the catalog of TCR beta chain sequences. V and J gene assignment, in a later analysis, came from comparing TCR nucleotide sequences with IMGT/GENE-DB human TR gene sequences. In a later analysis, CDR3 sequences and most-parsimonious VDJ recombination scenarios were assigned using the TCRdist pipeline. A later analysis defined each TCR beta chain by its CDR3 amino acid sequence plus V-gene family, and excluded reads lacking a unique V-gene family. In a later analysis, around 600 highly shared, low-generation-probability nucleotide sequences were removed to address suspected cross-contamination and a sequencing artifact. For each public chain, a later analysis derived a clonal expansion index from normalized ranks of inferred template counts within each repertoire. In a later analysis, generation probabilities were computed using a VDJ recombination model fitted to out-of-frame rearrangements, and the results were checked against IGoR. In a later analysis, hypergeometric tests were used to score TCR-TCR, TCR-HLA and TCR-CMV co-occurrence, with a repertoire-size bias correction applied to TCR pairs. To estimate false discovery rates, a later analysis permuted the HLA or CMV assignments 20 times. In a later analysis, co-occurring TCRs were grouped using DBSCAN, and TCRdist sequence similarity was added for clustering within HLA-allele-positive subsets. Repertoires with fewer than 30,000 or more than 120,000 public chains, plus five repertoires with anomalous nucleotide sharing, were excluded from co-occurrence clustering. TCRdb's version of the immuneACCESS table is confined to in-frame rearrangements and falls short of the full clone set. An unresolved V gene accounts for under half of the shortfall where checked; the remainder is of unknown origin. V, J and clone size are taken as reported in that table, and D and trimming were inferred from the DNA itself. The sample table records 100,000 to 130,000 clones; about 81% of these occur just once. Roughly 2.7% of the sample comes from the top ten.

The cohort was made up of under 800 healthy bone marrow donors. At the time of sampling, every cohort member was nominally healthy, though immune exposures that went unrecorded were likely present. The donor was CMV seropositive and belonged to the group of 250 to 300 seropositive cohort members. Every donor gave a peripheral blood sample, and the peripheral blood mononuclear cells from that sample were used for TCR beta sequencing. Genomic DNA was extracted from the blood cell samples with the Qiagen DNeasy Blood Extraction Kit. Trimming leaves V shorter by 2 bases and J shorter by 4 bases, with the junction holding 8 bases beyond the gene matches. The CDR3 contains 16 residues, cysteine and phenylalanine counted. Only the CDR3 region is kept as DNA, spanning 48 bases read in frame from base 1. For CDR1 and CDR2, the germline V gene lists MNHEY and SVGAGI. This clone was seen just once. Its antigen is unknown. Per-base quality was not reported, and no clone a single base away is much larger than it.

The sequenced material came from PBMCs. The rearrangement joined TRBV6-5 to TRBJ2-7, and 10 junctional nucleotides match TRBD2. The TCR originated in a man in his thirties or forties in good health and CMV-seropositive. The CDR3: CASSYAHSGGSYEQYF. The nucleotide sequence is TGTGCCAGCAGTTACGCACATAGCGGGGGGAGTTACGAGCAGTACTTC.